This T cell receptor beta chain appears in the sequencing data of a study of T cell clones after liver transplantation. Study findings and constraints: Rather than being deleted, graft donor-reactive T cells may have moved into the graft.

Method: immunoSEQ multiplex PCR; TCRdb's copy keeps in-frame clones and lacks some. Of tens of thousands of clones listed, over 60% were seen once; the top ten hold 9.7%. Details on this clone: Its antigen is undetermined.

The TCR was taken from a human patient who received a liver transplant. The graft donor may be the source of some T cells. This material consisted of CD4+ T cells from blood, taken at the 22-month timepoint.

CDR3 amino acids: CASSSQGDPLYEQYF. The CDR3 nucleotides are TGTGCCAGTAGTTCTCAGGGGGACCCACTCTACGAGCAGTACTTC. The chain carries TRBV19 and TRBJ2-7; TRBD1 agrees at 7 bases. Germline lookup yields CDR1 LNHDA and CDR2 SQIVND (reference sequence). The J segment lost 3 bases and the V segment lost 5 bases, leaving 10 bases of the junction unmatched. The CDR3 runs to 15 residues.